Detailed here is one TCR beta chain. This sample stems from a study of blood T cell repertoires in COVID-19. Overall study context: Acute-phase and convalescent COVID-19 samples originated in the United States, Italy and Spain. PBMCs, B-cell-depleted T cells, or T cells provided the cDNA or gDNA that made up the material.

CDR1 and CDR2 from the germline V gene are MNHNY and SVGAGI (reference sequence). The CDR3 sequence is 12 residues long. Trimming took 5 bases from V and 4 from J, leaving 8 bases between them. In the source study's methods: Amplification with reference gene primers provided the estimates of nucleated cell counts. Clones were sequenced by immunoSEQ multiplex PCR, and TCRdb holds only the in-frame ones, with some missing. V, J and clone size derive from that table, while D and trimming were established from the DNA sequence. The sample holds 100,000 to 150,000 clones, under 90% seen once. The V call is TRBV6-6, the J call TRBJ1-2; possible D gene TRBD1, 6 bases. The specimen sequenced was peripheral blood. The origin of this receptor is a woman aged 55-69 years with acute or convalescent COVID-19. The DNA for the CDR3 is TGTGCCAGCAGTCCAGGGGTCTATGGCTACACCTTC. Translated, it gives CASSPGVYGYTF.